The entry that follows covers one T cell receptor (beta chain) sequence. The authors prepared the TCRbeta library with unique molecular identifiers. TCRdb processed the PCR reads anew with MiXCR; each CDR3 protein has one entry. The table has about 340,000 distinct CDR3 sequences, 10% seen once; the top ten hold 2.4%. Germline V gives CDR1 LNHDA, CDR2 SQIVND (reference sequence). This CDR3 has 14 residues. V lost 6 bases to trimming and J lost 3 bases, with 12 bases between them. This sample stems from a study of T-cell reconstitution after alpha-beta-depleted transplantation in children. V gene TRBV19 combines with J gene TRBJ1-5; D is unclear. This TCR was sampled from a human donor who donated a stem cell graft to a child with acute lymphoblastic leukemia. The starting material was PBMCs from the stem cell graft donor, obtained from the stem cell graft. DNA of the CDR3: TGTGCCAGTAGGGAAACAGATATCAATCAGCCCCAGCATTTT. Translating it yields CASRETDINQPQHF.